A single sample is the source of the 27 T cell receptor beta chains below, sequenced in a study of shared clonotypes between healthy human individuals (dated by TCRdb to 2020 to 2021). The library was obtained by the immunoSEQ multiplex PCR assay. As stored in TCRdb, this immuneACCESS dataset retains in-frame rearrangements with V and J assigned. A fraction of the clones does not appear; measured against another copy, unresolved V genes explain less than half of the discrepancy, and the remainder lacks a known reason. The sample records 600,000 to 750,000 clones, approximately 75% of which are singletons. The biggest ten clones account for under 2% of the sample. The sequenced sample consisted of memory CD4+ T cells sorted from blood. The cell subset or site tag for this specimen amounts to: CD45RA-negative fraction. The origin of the receptors is a woman younger than 45 in good health.

The chain uses TRBV11-2 and TRBJ2-7; tentatively, D is TRBD2 (5 bases). In germline, CDR1 is SGHAT, CDR2 FQNNGV. The CDR3 totals 15 residues. V shed 2 bases and J shed 4 bases, with 15 bases lying between them. The CDR3 DNA sequence: TGTGCCAGCAGCTTAACCGGGGTCGGGGAATACGAGCAGTACTTC. Its protein is CASSLTGVGEYEQYF.

A note on this clone: The sample holds other DNA sequences that translate to the same CDR3. This chain uses TRBV5-1 with TRBJ2-7, with unresolved D. CDR1 SGHRS and CDR2 YFSETQ come from the germline V gene. V lost 4 bases, J lost 3 bases, and 8 bases lay in between. The CDR3 consists of 12 residues. The CDR3 DNA is TGCGCCAGCAGCCTTGGTGGCTACGAGCAGTACTTC. This encodes CASSLGGYEQYF.

The chain couples TRBV10-3 to TRBJ1-5; D remains ambiguous. This CDR3 comprises 19 residues. Germline V gene data show CDR1 as ENHRY and CDR2 as SYGVKD. Trimming left V 0 bases short and J 3 bases short, with 21 bases between. CDR3 residues: CAISESSSLNLRVNQPQHF. The CDR3 DNA sequence: TGTGCCATCAGTGAGTCGTCCAGCTTAAATCTCCGGGTCAATCAGCCCCAGCATTTT.

This clone has just a few counts. This chain uses TRBV15 with TRBJ2-2; D gene unclear. The germline V and J ends were trimmed by 4 bases and 7 bases, with 10 bases remaining between them. Germline CDR1 and CDR2: LNHNV and YYDKDF (reference sequence). CDR3 length: 13 amino acids. CDR3 sequence: CATSTERRGELFF. The CDR3 bases are TGTGCCACCAGCACAGAAAGGCGCGGGGAGCTGTTTTTT. Variable domain in full (rest from reference TRBV15 and TRBJ2-2): DAMVIQNPRYQVTQFGKPVTLSCSQTLNHNVMYWYQQKSSQAPKLLFHYYDKDFNNEADTPDNFQSRRPNTSFCFLDIRSPGLGDTAMYLCATSTERRGELFFGEGSRLTVL.

The chain links TRBV19 to TRBJ2-7, with D perhaps TRBD2 (5 bases). This CDR3 is 13 amino acids long. Trimming stripped 4 bases from V and 6 bases from J, with 13 bases between. Germline V gene sequence: CDR1 LNHDA, CDR2 SQIVND (reference sequence). The CDR3 is CASSTILAVEQYF. The CDR3 DNA is TGTGCCAGTAGTACCATTCTAGCAGTCGAGCAGTACTTC.

The chain combines TRBV7-8 with TRBJ2-2; no clear D gene. This CDR3 contains 16 residues. CDR1 is SGHVS, CDR2 FQNEAQ, per germline. V gave up 0 bases and J gave up 0 bases, with 8 bases separating them. The CDR3 region has the DNA TGTGCCAGCAGCTTAGCCGCGGTAACGAACACCGGGGAGCTGTTTTTT. This codes for CASSLAAVTNTGELFF.

The CDR3 DNA follows: TGTGCCAGCAGCTTTTCTTCCGGGAACCAAGAGACCCAGTACTTC. Its translation: CASSFSSGNQETQYF. J is TRBJ2-5 and V is TRBV7-8, with D possibly TRBD2 on 5 matching bases. The CDR3 is 15 residues long. Between the trimmed V and J ends, which lost 3 bases and 0 bases, there was a span of 11 bases. Germline V CDR1 and CDR2: SGHVS, FQNEAQ.

The V call is TRBV29-1, the J call TRBJ1-1; the D gene is possibly TRBD1 (5 bases). Trimming pared 0 bases from V and 3 bases from J, leaving 14 bases between. CDR1 and CDR2 (germline): SQVTM, ANQGSEA. This CDR3 is built from 15 residues. The CDR3 nucleotides are TGCAGCGTTGAAGAGTCGGCAGGGCCAGACACTGAAGCTTTCTTT. This sequence encodes CSVEESAGPDTEAFF. The full variable domain, in which reference TRBV29-1 and TRBJ1-1 provide the parts outside the CDR3, is SAVISQKPSRDICQRGTSLTIQCQVDSQVTMMFWYRQQPGQSLTLIATANQGSEATYESGFVIDKFPISRPNLTFSTLTVSNMSPEDSSIYLCSVEESAGPDTEAFFGQGTRLTVV.

V is TRBV19 and J is TRBJ1-1, with D possibly matching TRBD1 (5 bases). The length of the CDR3 is 16 residues. Germline CDR1 and CDR2: LNHDA and SQIVND (reference sequence). V gave up 3 bases and J gave up 3 bases, with 17 bases separating them. DNA for the CDR3: TGTGCCAGTAGTATCCGGGACTGGCTTTGGTACACTGAAGCTTTCTTT. Its protein is CASSIRDWLWYTEAFF.

The rearrangement uses TRBV20-1 and TRBJ1-1; D is ambiguous. There are 11 residues in the CDR3. Trimming removed 6 bases at V and 3 bases at J, with 8 bases between. The germline V gene encodes CDR1 DFQATT and CDR2 SNEGSKA (reference sequence). CDR3 in amino acids: CSAPEDTEAFF. CDR3 sequence (DNA): TGCAGTGCCCCGGAGGACACTGAAGCTTTCTTT.

The chain links TRBV27 to TRBJ2-1, with 12 bases lining up with TRBD1. Germline V CDR1 and CDR2: MNHEY, SMNVEV (reference sequence). The CDR3 covers 15 residues. V trimming: 5 bases; J trimming: 7 bases; junction bases outside the gene matches: 6. DNA for the CDR3: TGTGCCAGCAGTAGCCGGGACAGGGGGCGGAATGAGCAGTTCTTC. This encodes CASSSRDRGRNEQFF.

This clone showed up just a few times. The gene calls are TRBV28 and TRBJ2-3; D unresolved. The germline gives CDR1 MDHEN, CDR2 SYDVKM. V lost 5 bases and J 4 bases, leaving 7 bases between the germline ends. The CDR3 sequence is 12 residues long. CDR3 DNA: TGTGCCAGCAGTCGAACAGCAGATACGCAGTATTTT. Protein: CASSRTADTQYF. The full variable domain, with the rest looked up from reference TRBV28 and TRBJ2-3, is DVKVTQSSRYLVKRTGEKVFLECVQDMDHENMFWYRQDPGLGLRLIYFSYDVKMKEKGDIPEGYSVSREKKERFSLILESASTNQTSMYLCASSRTADTQYFGPGTRLTVL.

The CDR3 nucleotides read TGTGCCAGCAGCTTACAGCGGTCATACACAGATACGCAGTATTTT. Protein: CASSLQRSYTDTQYF. The chain has TRBV11-2 and TRBJ2-3; tentatively, D is TRBD2 (5 bases). Trimming removed 2 bases at V and 2 bases at J, with 11 bases between. Germline-derived CDR1 and CDR2 are SGHAT and FQNNGV. The length of the CDR3 is 15 residues.

This clone was detected a few times. The chain employs TRBV27 and TRBJ1-1; TRBD1 matches at 7 bases. CDR3 length equals 15 residues. Unmatched junction bases numbered 9, after V lost 3 bases and J lost 5 bases. CDR1 is MNHEY and CDR2 is SMNVEV in the germline V gene (reference sequence). The CDR3, as DNA: TGTGCCAGCAGTTTCTCCGACAGGGTCGGGACTGAAGCTTTCTTT. As protein: CASSFSDRVGTEAFF.

This clone was seen a few times. The chain joins TRBV27 to TRBJ1-1; TRBD1 aligns across 11 bases. The CDR3 spans 16 residues. CDR1 is MNHEY, CDR2 SMNVEV, per germline (reference sequence). V dropped 5 bases and J dropped 5; count of bases not matched to a gene: 10. CDR3 sequence: CASSVRTGGRSTEAFF. The CDR3 coding sequence is TGTGCCAGCAGTGTCCGGACAGGGGGCCGGTCGACTGAAGCTTTCTTT.

The gene calls are TRBV18 and TRBJ2-7, with D perhaps matching TRBD1 or TRBD2 (5 bases each). CDR3 size: 15 residues. Germline loops: CDR1 KGHSH, CDR2 LQKENI. V shed 2 bases and J shed 0 bases, with 11 bases lying between them. As DNA, the CDR3 is TGTGCCAGCTCACCAGGTCCAGGGACCTCCTACGAGCAGTACTTC. Translated: CASSPGPGTSYEQYF.

Of note for this clone: Other DNA sequences in this specimen translate into the identical CDR3. The V gene is TRBV5-1, the J gene TRBJ2-6, with D unclear. Germline V gene sequence: CDR1 SGHRS, CDR2 YFSETQ. V was shortened by 0 bases and J by 0 bases, with 4 bases between the two germline ends. The CDR3 has 15 residues. The CDR3 is CASSLGVSGANVLTF. CDR3 in DNA: TGCGCCAGCAGCTTGGGTGTCTCTGGGGCCAACGTCCTGACTTTC.

The chain joins TRBV18 to TRBJ2-7, with 10 bases aligning to TRBD2. The CDR3 loop spans 13 amino acids. The V gene end was trimmed by 5 bases and the J gene end by 5 bases; junction bases not matched to a gene: 3. CDR1 KGHSH and CDR2 LQKENI come from the germline V gene. The chain's CDR3 is CASSTGLADEQYF. DNA of the CDR3: TGTGCCAGCTCAACCGGACTAGCGGACGAGCAGTACTTC.

This clone was seen just once. The chain carries TRBV7-2 and TRBJ2-1, with D hard to call. V lost 7 bases to trimming and J lost 6 bases, with 13 bases between them. CDR3 length: 13 amino acids. Germline CDR1 is SGHTA and CDR2 is FQGNSA. In nucleotides, the CDR3 is TGTGCCAGCACCCCGCTCTCGATCAATGAGCAGTTCTTC. Protein: CASTPLSINEQFF.

The chain carries TRBV11-2 and TRBJ2-5; no clear D. The J call may be mistaken, given a closer DNA end match to TRBJ2-7. This CDR3 spans 13 amino acids. CDR1 and CDR2 from the germline V gene are SGHAT and FQNNGV. In nucleotides, the CDR3 is TGTGCGACAAGGCGGACGTCGTCCTACGAGCAGTACTTC. Residues: CATRRTSSYEQYF.

This clone showed up just once. The chain recombines TRBV5-1 with TRBJ2-1; no firm D call. V was trimmed by 3 bases and J by 3 bases, leaving 10 bases between them. CDR3 size: 14 residues. Germline V CDR1 and CDR2: SGHRS, YFSETQ. As DNA, the CDR3 is TGCGCCAGCAGCTCGGGCGCGGTCTACAATGAGCAGTTCTTC. This encodes CASSSGAVYNEQFF.

This chain links TRBV27 with TRBJ2-2; D remains ambiguous. The germline V gene has CDR1 MNHEY and CDR2 SMNVEV (reference sequence). This CDR3 contains 14 residues. V shed 3 bases and J shed 6 bases, with 11 bases lying between them. DNA for the CDR3: TGTGCCAGCAGTTTTGTAGATAGGCCCGGGGAGCTGTTTTTT. Protein product: CASSFVDRPGELFF.

About this clone: The same CDR3 arises from other DNA sequences in this sample as well. The V gene is TRBV18, the J gene TRBJ2-7, with 9 positions matching TRBD1. The CDR3 is made up of 15 amino acids. The V segment lost 2 bases and the J segment 4 bases; nucleotides outside the gene matches: 6. From germline, CDR1 is KGHSH and CDR2 LQKENI. The CDR3: CASSPSRGTGYEQYF. CDR3 coding DNA: TGTGCCAGCTCACCATCGCGCGGGACAGGGTACGAGCAGTACTTC.

The chain employs TRBV5-1 and TRBJ2-1, with 12 bases lining up with TRBD2. From germline, CDR1 is SGHRS and CDR2 YFSETQ. Trimming took 6 bases from V and 4 from J; bases not matched to a gene: 5. This CDR3 has 15 residues. Written as DNA, the CDR3 is TGCGCCAGCACAACCCTAGCGGGAGGGTACAATGAGCAGTTCTTC. Its protein product is CASTTLAGGYNEQFF.

This chain uses TRBV5-1 with TRBJ1-5; 12 nucleotides match TRBD1. Germline lookup yields CDR1 SGHRS and CDR2 YFSETQ. With V trimmed by 2 bases and J by 2 bases, 8 bases remained unmatched. The CDR3 spans 18 residues. CDR3 in DNA: TGCGCCAGCAGCTTTGGGGACAGGGGGCATAGGGGCAATCAGCCCCAGCATTTT. Amino acid sequence: CASSFGDRGHRGNQPQHF.

This clone has just a few counts. The chain couples TRBV6-6 to TRBJ2-5, with no clear D. V lost 5 bases, J lost 1 base, and 5 bases lay in between. CDR3 size: 12 residues. Germline V gene sequence: CDR1 MNHNY, CDR2 SVGAGI (reference sequence). The chain's CDR3 is CASSRPQETQYF. The CDR3 DNA reads TGTGCCAGCAGTCGTCCCCAAGAGACCCAGTACTTC.

The chain couples TRBV7-9 to TRBJ2-1; TRBD1 is a possible D gene (6 bases). Trimming pared 7 bases from V and 2 bases from J, leaving 18 bases between. Germline loops: CDR1 SEHNR, CDR2 FQNEAQ (reference sequence). There are 16 residues in the CDR3. CDR3 region: CASIDLQGYTYNEQFF. CDR3 in DNA: TGTGCCAGCATCGACCTCCAGGGGTACACCTACAATGAGCAGTTCTTC.